These 29 T cell receptor beta chains were all obtained from the same sample, sequenced in a study of Ad26.COV2.S vaccination and SARS-CoV-2 variants. The data were produced by immunoSEQ multiplex PCR, yet TCRdb's version contains in-frame clones alone and is incomplete. The profile shows about 350,000 clones, roughly 90% of them singletons. Specified treatment: roughly 20 received Ad26.COV2.S at low or high dose, single or two shots; 5 received placebo; per-sample allocation not given. Sampling happened 63 days after the first vaccine or placebo injection. The sample consisted of peripheral blood, taken in a trial of Ad26.COV2.S vaccine versus placebo. The receptors come from a person between 18 and 65 years old who received the Ad26.COV2.S COVID-19 vaccine or a placebo.

The genes are TRBV4-3 and TRBJ2-7; D may be TRBD1 (5 bases). There are 16 residues in the CDR3. The V and J ends lost 0 bases and 2 bases respectively, with 14 bases between them. Germline CDR1 reads LGHNA; CDR2 reads YSLEER. The CDR3 bases are TGCGCCAGCAGCCAAGACCCCACCCAGGGTACCTACGAGCAGTACTTC. Its protein product is CASSQDPTQGTYEQYF.

The chain couples TRBV4-3 to TRBJ2-7; 12 bases fit TRBD2. CDR1 and CDR2 from the germline V gene are LGHNA and YSLEER. Losses at the gene ends were 4 bases for V and 1 base for J; bases not matched to a gene: 17. This CDR3 is 20 amino acids long. CDR3 sequence reads: CASSLTDGASGGVLSYEQYF. The CDR3 DNA is TGCGCCAGCAGCCTTACAGATGGGGCTAGCGGGGGGGTACTGTCCTACGAGCAGTACTTC.

The CDR3: CASSLIPPTATNNSPLHF. CDR3 DNA: TGTGCCAGCAGCTTAATTCCCCCGACAGCCACTAATAATTCACCCCTCCACTTT. This chain uses TRBV11-2 with TRBJ1-6; a weak D match, TRBD1 (5 bases). Trimming took off 2 bases at V and 5 bases at J, with 19 bases between the two ends. The length of the CDR3 is 18 residues. CDR1 and CDR2 (germline): SGHAT, FQNNGV.

This clone showed up just once. The chain uses TRBV27 and TRBJ1-2; a weak D match, TRBD1 (5 bases). Trimming cost V 6 bases and J 5 bases, with 22 bases left between them. The CDR3 has 16 amino acids. Germline CDR1 is MNHEY and CDR2 is SMNVEV (reference sequence). The CDR3, as DNA: TGTGCCAGCAGCCTAACCGCCGGGGGAAGAATTTATGGCTACACCTTC. It encodes CASSLTAGGRIYGYTF.

The chain couples TRBV4-3 to TRBJ1-1, with a weak D call TRBD1 (5 bases). CDR1 LGHNA and CDR2 YSLEER come from the germline V gene. CDR3 length: 16 amino acids. Trimming removed 0 bases from V and 2 bases from J, with 13 bases in between. CDR3 in amino acids: CASSQDIGATNTEAFF. CDR3 in DNA: TGCGCCAGCAGCCAAGATATTGGGGCGACAAACACTGAAGCTTTCTTT.

This chain uses TRBV14 with TRBJ2-1; D ambiguous. This CDR3 has 15 residues. From germline, CDR1 is SGHDN and CDR2 FVKESK. V dropped 2 bases and J dropped 5 bases, with 13 bases sitting between them. This CDR3 reads CASSQWSGQHNEQFF. The CDR3 coding sequence is TGTGCCAGCAGCCAATGGTCCGGTCAGCACAATGAGCAGTTCTTC.

This clone has only a few counts. The chain is built from TRBV10-3 and TRBJ1-4, with D possibly being TRBD1 (5 bases). With 4 bases removed from V and 8 bases from J, the gap between germline ends came to 11 bases. Germline V gives CDR1 ENHRY, CDR2 SYGVKD. The CDR3 sequence is 13 residues long. As DNA, the CDR3 is TGTGCCATCAGTGCCCGGCGGGGCGAAAAACTGTTTTTT. Translated: CAISARRGEKLFF.

The gene calls are TRBV5-5 and TRBJ1-5; 7 bases agree with TRBD1. V gave up 0 bases and J gave up 5 bases; unmatched junction bases: 8. The CDR3 has 16 residues. Germline-derived CDR1 and CDR2 are SGHKS and YYEKEE (reference sequence). The CDR3 DNA sequence: TGTGCCAGCAGCTTGGATATTAGCCAGGGGGATCAGCCCCAGCATTTT. This gives the protein CASSLDISQGDQPQHF.

This sequence joins TRBV30 and TRBJ1-2; 7 bases agree with TRBD1. The V gene end was trimmed by 8 bases and the J gene end by 2 bases; junction bases not matched to a gene: 11. In germline, CDR1 is GTSNPN, CDR2 SVGIG (reference sequence). The CDR3 totals 14 residues. The CDR3 loop reads CAGTVKGGNYGYTF. Here the CDR3 DNA reads TGTGCCGGGACAGTGAAGGGTGGCAACTATGGCTACACCTTC.

V is TRBV2 and J is TRBJ1-6; 11 bases match TRBD1. Germline assignment: CDR1 SNHLY and CDR2 FYNNEI. The CDR3 consists of 13 residues. Trimming cost V 9 bases and J 7 bases; bases outside gene matches: 2. The CDR3 is CARWDRGNSPLHF. The CDR3 DNA follows: TGTGCCAGGTGGGACAGGGGGAATTCACCCCTCCACTTT.

The chain links TRBV11-3 to TRBJ2-1, with a possible D match to TRBD2 (6 bases). Deletions cut 5 bases from V and 1 base from J, with 9 bases between. CDR3 size: 14 residues. Germline assignment: CDR1 SGHNT and CDR2 YENEEA. CDR3 sequence reads: CASSPGVSYNEQFF. The CDR3 bases are TGTGCCAGCAGCCCGGGGGTTTCCTACAATGAGCAGTTCTTC.

This clone is categorized as medium-sized. The rearrangement uses TRBV7-8 and TRBJ2-7, with 9 bases matching TRBD2. The CDR3 spans 16 residues. V dropped 0 bases and J dropped 4; count of bases not matched to a gene: 7. CDR1 SGHVS and CDR2 FQNEAQ come from the germline V gene. CDR3 sequence reads: CASSLAPAGGVYEQYF. The DNA of the CDR3 is TGTGCCAGCAGCTTAGCACCGGCGGGAGGGGTATACGAGCAGTACTTC.

The V and J genes are TRBV29-1 and TRBJ2-7; 9 nucleotides agree with TRBD2. The CDR3 extends over 14 amino acids. V gave up 5 bases and J gave up 3 bases; unmatched junction bases: 8. CDR1 is SQVTM and CDR2 is ANQGSEA in the germline V gene. This CDR3 is CSVYNSGRRYEQYF. The CDR3 DNA follows: TGCAGCGTTTACAATAGCGGGAGACGCTACGAGCAGTACTTC.

The chain uses TRBV6-1 and TRBJ2-1, with 9 bases aligning to TRBD2. V lost 0 bases, J lost 2 bases, and 2 bases stayed unmatched. The V gene's germline CDR1 is MNHNS and CDR2 SASEGT. The CDR3 runs to 16 residues. This CDR3 is CASSEATSGPYNEQFF. In DNA form, the CDR3 reads TGTGCCAGCAGTGAAGCGACTAGCGGCCCCTACAATGAGCAGTTCTTC.

CDR3 nucleotide sequence: TGTGCCAGCAGTTACGGATACTACGAGCAGTACTTC. Its translation is CASSYGYYEQYF. V gene TRBV28 combines with J gene TRBJ2-7; the D is unclear. Germline V gene data show CDR1 as MDHEN and CDR2 as SYDVKM. This CDR3 is built from 12 residues. The germline V and J ends were trimmed by 4 bases and 3 bases, with 7 bases remaining between them.

This clone came up once. V and J are TRBV5-5 and TRBJ2-7; D gene unclear. The V end was cut by 4 bases, the J end by 0 bases, with 17 bases between. The CDR3 extends over 16 amino acids. Germline CDR1 SGHKS, CDR2 YYEKEE (reference sequence). CDR3 residues: CASSATSGRNSYEQYF. CDR3 in DNA: TGTGCCAGCAGCGCCACCTCAGGACGGAACTCCTACGAGCAGTACTTC. The whole variable domain, remainder taken from reference TRBV5-5 and TRBJ2-7, is DAGVTQSPTHLIKTRGQQVTLRCSPISGHKSVSWYQQVLGQGPQFIFQYYEKEERGRGNFPDRFSARQFPNYSSELNVNALLLGDSALYLCASSATSGRNSYEQYFGPGTRLTVT.

The V and J genes are TRBV10-3 and TRBJ1-2, with D perhaps TRBD1 (6 bases). The CDR3 extends over 14 amino acids. The ends were cut back, 5 bases at V and 6 bases at J, with 16 bases in the middle. The germline V gene has CDR1 ENHRY and CDR2 SYGVKD. In DNA, the CDR3 is TGTGCCATCAGTCAGTTGCAGGGGATCAATGGCTACACCTTC. Its protein product is CAISQLQGINGYTF.

The chain employs TRBV5-1 and TRBJ1-1, with D maybe TRBD1 (6 bases). The CDR3 extends over 14 amino acids. In germline, CDR1 is SGHRS, CDR2 YFSETQ. V lost 4 bases and J lost 2, with 12 bases in between. The DNA for the CDR3 is TGCGCCAGCAGCCCTAGGGGGGTCAACACTGAAGCTTTCTTT. It is translated as CASSPRGVNTEAFF.

The V and J genes are TRBV5-6 and TRBJ1-1; D might be TRBD1 (5 bases). CDR3 size: 14 residues. CDR1 and CDR2 from the germline V gene are SGHDT and YYEEEE. The ends were cut back, 6 bases at V and 1 base at J, with 13 bases in the middle. CDR3 nucleotide sequence: TGTGCCAGCACAACCTTTGGGGGGAACACTGAAGCTTTCTTT. Encoded protein: CASTTFGGNTEAFF.

V gene TRBV21-1 combines with J gene TRBJ2-1; the D call TRBD2 from the table was never checked on the DNA. TRBV21-1 is a listed pseudogene. The CDR3 is made up of 16 amino acids. CDR3 DNA: TGTGCCAGCAGCAAAGAGGGGAGGGCCAGGTGCAATGAGCAGTTCTTC. Translating gives CASSKEGRARCNEQFF.

The rearrangement links TRBV7-6 to TRBJ1-2; 12 bases agree with TRBD1. This CDR3 region has 15 residues. Germline values: CDR1 SGHVS, CDR2 FNYEAQ. With 5 bases clipped from V and 7 bases from J, the junction kept 8 bases outside the gene matches. CDR3 coding DNA: TGTGCCAGCAGCCGCGGGACAGGGGGCGAGCTTGGCTACACCTTC. This gives the protein CASSRGTGGELGYTF.

V and J are TRBV30 and TRBJ2-7, with 15 bases that match TRBD2. The junction had 7 bases not matched to a gene; V was cut back by 2 bases and J by 5 bases. This CDR3 region has 16 residues. The V gene's germline CDR1 is GTSNPN and CDR2 SVGIG (reference sequence). CDR3 nucleotide sequence: TGTGCCTGGAGTACGGGACTAGCGGGGGGCAGGAACGAGCAGTACTTC. The encoded protein is CAWSTGLAGGRNEQYF.

The chain combines TRBV7-2 with TRBJ2-7, with 12 bases lining up with TRBD2. The germline gives CDR1 SGHTA, CDR2 FQGNSA. V lost 0 bases, J lost 3 bases, and 0 bases stayed unmatched. CDR3 size: 15 residues. As DNA, the CDR3 is TGTGCCAGCAGCTTAGCGACTAGCGGGAGCTACGAGCAGTACTTC. This translates into CASSLATSGSYEQYF.

The V and J genes are TRBV19 and TRBJ2-2; D gene ambiguous. The germline CDR1 and CDR2 sequences are LNHDA and SQIVND (reference sequence). CDR3 length: 15 amino acids. V dropped 7 bases and J dropped 2 bases, with 14 bases sitting between them. The chain's CDR3 is CASMDLRKNTGELFF. The CDR3 region has the DNA TGTGCCAGTATGGACCTCCGGAAAAACACCGGGGAGCTGTTTTTT.

The gene calls are TRBV11-2 and TRBJ1-3; D might be TRBD1 (5 bases). The CDR3 runs 13 residues. V lost 0 bases and J 8 bases, leaving 8 bases between the germline ends. The germline V gene encodes CDR1 SGHAT and CDR2 FQNNGV. CDR3 nucleotides: TGTGCCAGCAGCTTAGATCTGGGGCACACCATATATTTT. Amino acids: CASSLDLGHTIYF.

In this sample, this clone turned up a few times. The chain links TRBV28 to TRBJ1-4, with D tentatively TRBD1 (6 bases). The germline gives CDR1 MDHEN, CDR2 SYDVKM. The CDR3 contains 13 residues. Trimming stripped 6 bases from V and 10 bases from J, with 15 bases between. DNA of the CDR3: TGTGCCAGCAGCCCCAATTCACAGGGAAAACTGTTTTTT. Translating it yields CASSPNSQGKLFF.

This chain connects TRBV4-3 to TRBJ2-1; 9 bases align to TRBD2. CDR3 size: 16 residues. J was trimmed by 9 bases and V by 1 base; bases with no gene match: 10. Germline lookup yields CDR1 LGHNA and CDR2 YSLEER. In nucleotides, the CDR3 is TGCGCCAGCAGCCAAGGACTAGCGGCGGCGGGGGGTGAGCAGTTCTTC. This sequence encodes CASSQGLAAAGGEQFF.

The chain joins TRBV19 to TRBJ2-1; a possible D gene is TRBD2 (7 bases). The CDR3 is made up of 17 amino acids. CDR1 and CDR2 (germline): LNHDA, SQIVND (reference sequence). The germline V and J ends were trimmed by 0 bases and 7 bases, with 19 bases remaining between them. For the CDR3, the DNA is TGTGCCAGTAGTATAGATCCAGGAGGGGGGGTTGTTAATGAGCAGTTCTTC. As protein: CASSIDPGGGVVNEQFF.

The chain combines TRBV11-3 with TRBJ2-1; TRBD1 matches 7 bases. CDR3 length: 14 residues. V dropped 3 bases and J dropped 5; count of bases not matched to a gene: 4. The V gene's germline CDR1 is SGHNT and CDR2 YENEEA. The CDR3 sequence: CASSFADRHNEQFF. The DNA of the CDR3 is TGTGCCAGCAGCTTTGCGGACAGGCACAATGAGCAGTTCTTC.